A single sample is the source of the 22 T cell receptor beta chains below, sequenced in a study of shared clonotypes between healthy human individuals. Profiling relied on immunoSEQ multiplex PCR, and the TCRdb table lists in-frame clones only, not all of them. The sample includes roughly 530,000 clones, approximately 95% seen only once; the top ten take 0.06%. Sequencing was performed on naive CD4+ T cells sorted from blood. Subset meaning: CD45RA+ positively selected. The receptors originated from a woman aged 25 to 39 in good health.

The CDR3 loop is CASSILPGAGEQYF. DNA for the CDR3: TGTGCCAGTAGTATACTCCCGGGGGCGGGGGAGCAGTACTTC. This chain uses TRBV19 with TRBJ2-7; D assignment may be TRBD1 or TRBD2 (6 bases each). V shed 2 bases and J shed 7 bases, with 15 bases lying between them. Germline V gene lookup returns CDR1 LNHDA and CDR2 SQIVND (reference sequence). The CDR3 has 14 amino acids. The whole variable domain, filled in from reference TRBV19 and TRBJ2-7, reads DGGITQSPKYLFRKEGQNVTLSCEQNLNHDAMYWYRQDPGQGLRLIYYSQIVNDFQKGDIAEGYSVSREKKESFPLTVTSAQKNPTAFYLCASSILPGAGEQYFGPGTRLTVT.

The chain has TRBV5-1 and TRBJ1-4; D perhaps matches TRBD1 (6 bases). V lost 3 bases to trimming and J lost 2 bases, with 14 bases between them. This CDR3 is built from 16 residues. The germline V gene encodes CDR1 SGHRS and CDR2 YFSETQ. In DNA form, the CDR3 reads TGCGCCAGCAGCTGGCAGGGGTTGGGGACTAATGAAAAACTGTTTTTT. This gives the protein CASSWQGLGTNEKLFF.

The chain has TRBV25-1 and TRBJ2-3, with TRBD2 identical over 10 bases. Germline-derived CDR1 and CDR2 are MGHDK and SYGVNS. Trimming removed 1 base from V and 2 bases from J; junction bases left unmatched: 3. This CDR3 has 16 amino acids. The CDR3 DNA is TGTGCCAGCAGTGAATGGACTAGCGGACCCACAGATACGCAGTATTTT. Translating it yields CASSEWTSGPTDTQYF.

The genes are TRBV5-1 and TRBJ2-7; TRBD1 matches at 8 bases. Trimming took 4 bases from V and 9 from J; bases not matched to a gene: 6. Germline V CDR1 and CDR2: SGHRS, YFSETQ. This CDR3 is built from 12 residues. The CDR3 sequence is CASSIGQGWQYF. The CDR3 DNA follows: TGCGCCAGCAGCATAGGACAGGGCTGGCAGTACTTC.

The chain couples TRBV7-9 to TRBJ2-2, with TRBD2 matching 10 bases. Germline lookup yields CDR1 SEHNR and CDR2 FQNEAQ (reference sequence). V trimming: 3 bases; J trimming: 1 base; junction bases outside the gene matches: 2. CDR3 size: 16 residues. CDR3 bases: TGTGCCAGCAGCTTGGGGACTAGCGAGAACACCGGGGAGCTGTTTTTT. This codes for CASSLGTSENTGELFF.

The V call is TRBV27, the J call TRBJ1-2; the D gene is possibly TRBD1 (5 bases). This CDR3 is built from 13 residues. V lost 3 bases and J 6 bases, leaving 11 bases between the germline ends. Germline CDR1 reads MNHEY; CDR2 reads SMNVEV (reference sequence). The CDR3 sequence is CASSFEGRDGYTF. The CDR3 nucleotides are TGTGCCAGCAGTTTCGAGGGGAGGGATGGCTACACCTTC.

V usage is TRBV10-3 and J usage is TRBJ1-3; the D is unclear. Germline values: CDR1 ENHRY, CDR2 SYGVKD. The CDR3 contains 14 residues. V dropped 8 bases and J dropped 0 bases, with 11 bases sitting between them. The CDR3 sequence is CAIRNEDSGNTIYF. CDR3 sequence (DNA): TGTGCCATCCGGAACGAAGACTCTGGAAACACCATATATTTT.

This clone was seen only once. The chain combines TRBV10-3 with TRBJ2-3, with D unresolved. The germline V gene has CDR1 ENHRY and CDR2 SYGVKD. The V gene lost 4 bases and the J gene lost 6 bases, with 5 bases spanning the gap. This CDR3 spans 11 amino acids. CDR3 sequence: CAISATDTQYF. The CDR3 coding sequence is TGTGCCATCAGTGCTACTGATACGCAGTATTTT.

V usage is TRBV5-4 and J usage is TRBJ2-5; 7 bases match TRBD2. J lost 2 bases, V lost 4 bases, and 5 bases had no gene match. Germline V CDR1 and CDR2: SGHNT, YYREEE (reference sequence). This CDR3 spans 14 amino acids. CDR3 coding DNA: TGTGCCAGCAGCAGCGGGACGAGACAAGAGACCCAGTACTTC. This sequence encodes CASSSGTRQETQYF. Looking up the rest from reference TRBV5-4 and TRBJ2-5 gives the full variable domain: ETGVTQSPTHLIKTRGQQVTLRCSSQSGHNTVSWYQQALGQGPQFIFQYYREEENGRGNFPPRFSGLQFPNYSSELNVNALELDDSALYLCASSSGTRQETQYFGPGTRLLVL.

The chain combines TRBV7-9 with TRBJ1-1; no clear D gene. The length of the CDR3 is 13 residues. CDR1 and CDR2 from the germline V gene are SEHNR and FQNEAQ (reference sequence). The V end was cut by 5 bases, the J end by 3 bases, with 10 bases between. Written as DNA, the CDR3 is TGTGCCAGCAGCCCCCGCCGTGACACTGAAGCTTTCTTT. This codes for CASSPRRDTEAFF.

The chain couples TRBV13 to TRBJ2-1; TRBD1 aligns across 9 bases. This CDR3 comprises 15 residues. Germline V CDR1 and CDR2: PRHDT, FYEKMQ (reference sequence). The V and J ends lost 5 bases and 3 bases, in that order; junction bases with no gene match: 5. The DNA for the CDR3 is TGTGCCAGCAGCAAACCGGGACAGGGCTACAATGAGCAGTTCTTC. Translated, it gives CASSKPGQGYNEQFF.

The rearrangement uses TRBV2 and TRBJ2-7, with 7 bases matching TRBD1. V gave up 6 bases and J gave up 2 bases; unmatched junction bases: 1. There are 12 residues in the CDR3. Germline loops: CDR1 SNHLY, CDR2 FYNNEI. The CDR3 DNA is TGTGCCAGCAGACAGGGGCCCTACGAGCAGTACTTC. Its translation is CASRQGPYEQYF.

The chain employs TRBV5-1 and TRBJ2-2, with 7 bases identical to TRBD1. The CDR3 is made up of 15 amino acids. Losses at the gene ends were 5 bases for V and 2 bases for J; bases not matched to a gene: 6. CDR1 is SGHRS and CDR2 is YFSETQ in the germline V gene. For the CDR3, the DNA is TGCGCCAGCAGGCTGGGACAGATTAACACCGGGGAGCTGTTTTTT. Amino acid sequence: CASRLGQINTGELFF. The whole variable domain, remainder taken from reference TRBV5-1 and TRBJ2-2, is KAGVTQTPRYLIKTRGQQVTLSCSPISGHRSVSWYQQTPGQGLQFLFEYFSETQRNKGNFPGRFSGRQFSNSRSEMNVSTLELGDSALYLCASRLGQINTGELFFGEGSRLTVL.

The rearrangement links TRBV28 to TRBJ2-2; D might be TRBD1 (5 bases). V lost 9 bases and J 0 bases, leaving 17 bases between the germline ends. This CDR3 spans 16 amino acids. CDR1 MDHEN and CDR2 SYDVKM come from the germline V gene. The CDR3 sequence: CASQHWGNSNTGELFF. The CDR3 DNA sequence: TGTGCCAGTCAACATTGGGGCAACTCGAACACCGGGGAGCTGTTTTTT. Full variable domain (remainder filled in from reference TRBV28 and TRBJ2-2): DVKVTQSSRYLVKRTGEKVFLECVQDMDHENMFWYRQDPGLGLRLIYFSYDVKMKEKGDIPEGYSVSREKKERFSLILESASTNQTSMYLCASQHWGNSNTGELFFGEGSRLTVL.

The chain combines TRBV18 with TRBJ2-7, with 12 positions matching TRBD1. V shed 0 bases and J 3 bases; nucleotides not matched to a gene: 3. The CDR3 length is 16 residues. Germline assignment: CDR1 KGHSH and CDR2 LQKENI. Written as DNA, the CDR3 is TGTGCCAGCTCACCACCGGGACAGGGGGCTGGCTACGAGCAGTACTTC. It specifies CASSPPGQGAGYEQYF.

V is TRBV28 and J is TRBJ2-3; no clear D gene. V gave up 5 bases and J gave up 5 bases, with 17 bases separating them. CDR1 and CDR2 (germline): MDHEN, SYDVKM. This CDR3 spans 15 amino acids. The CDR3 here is CASSPPGRRGDTQYF. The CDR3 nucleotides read TGTGCCAGCAGTCCACCGGGTAGACGAGGAGATACGCAGTATTTT.

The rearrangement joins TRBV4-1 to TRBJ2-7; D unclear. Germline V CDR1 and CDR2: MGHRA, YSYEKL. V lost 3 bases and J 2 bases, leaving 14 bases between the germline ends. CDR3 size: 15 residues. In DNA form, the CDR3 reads TGCGCCAGCAGCCAGGGTGTCAGGTCCCCCTACGAGCAGTACTTC. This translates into CASSQGVRSPYEQYF.

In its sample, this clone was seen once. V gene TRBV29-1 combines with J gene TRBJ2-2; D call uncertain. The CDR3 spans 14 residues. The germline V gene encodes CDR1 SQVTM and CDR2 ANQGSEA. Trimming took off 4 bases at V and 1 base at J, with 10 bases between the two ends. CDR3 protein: CSVAARENTGELFF. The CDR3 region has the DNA TGCAGCGTTGCGGCTAGGGAGAACACCGGGGAGCTGTTTTTT.

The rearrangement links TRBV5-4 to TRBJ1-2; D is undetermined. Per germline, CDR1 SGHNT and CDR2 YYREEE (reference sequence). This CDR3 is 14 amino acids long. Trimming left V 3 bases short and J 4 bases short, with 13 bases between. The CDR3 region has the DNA TGTGCCAGCAGCTCCCCGTTGAAGAGCTATGGCTACACCTTC. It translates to CASSSPLKSYGYTF.

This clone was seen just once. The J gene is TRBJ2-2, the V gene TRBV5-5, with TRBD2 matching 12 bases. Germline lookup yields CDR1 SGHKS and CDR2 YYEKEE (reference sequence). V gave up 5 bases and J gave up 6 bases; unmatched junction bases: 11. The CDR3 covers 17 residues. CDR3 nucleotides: TGTGCCAGCAGGGGAGGACTAGCGGGAAGTCGTGCCGGGGAGCTGTTTTTT. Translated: CASRGGLAGSRAGELFF.

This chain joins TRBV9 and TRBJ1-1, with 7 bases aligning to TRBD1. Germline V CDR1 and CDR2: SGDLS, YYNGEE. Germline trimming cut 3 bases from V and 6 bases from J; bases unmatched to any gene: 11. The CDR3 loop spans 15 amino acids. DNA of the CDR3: TGTGCCAGCAGCGCCTATGACAGGCAGGGGGCTGAAGCTTTCTTT. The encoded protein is CASSAYDRQGAEAFF.

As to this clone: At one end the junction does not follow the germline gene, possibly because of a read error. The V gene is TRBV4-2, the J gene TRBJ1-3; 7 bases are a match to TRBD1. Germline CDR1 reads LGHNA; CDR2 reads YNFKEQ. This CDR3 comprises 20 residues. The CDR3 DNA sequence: TGTGCCAGCAGCCAAGATCTTTCCTTAAACAGGGGCCCCTCTGGGAACACCATATATTTT. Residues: CASSQDLSLNRGPSGNTIYF.